Each of the 16 T cell receptor beta chains below was sequenced from the same sample in a study of T cells in Graves' hyperthyroidism and ophthalmopathy. RNA transcripts served as the template for amplifying TCR beta CDR3 regions. The HTBI primer set was used in a first-round RT-PCR of the TCR CDR3. TCRdb re-called the multiplex PCR reads with MiXCR, one entry per CDR3 protein. The sample has about 110,000 distinct CDR3 sequences, about a sixth seen once. Sequencing input: blood. The receptors stem from a woman in her forties or fifties with Graves' hyperthyroidism.

This clonotype was observed at least ten times. The chain is built from TRBV30 and TRBJ2-1; possible D gene TRBD1, 6 bases. The CDR3 totals 14 residues. Trimming left V 2 bases short and J 5 bases short, with 13 bases between. Germline assignment: CDR1 GTSNPN and CDR2 SVGIG (reference sequence). The CDR3 DNA sequence: TGTGCCTGGAGTACAGGGCTGGGGGACAATGAGCAGTTCTTC. Encoded protein: CAWSTGLGDNEQFF.

There are many counts of this clonotype. The CDR3 sequence: CASSQERGRANNEQFF. CDR3 nucleotide sequence: TGTGCCAGCAGCCAAGAGCGCGGGAGGGCCAATAATGAGCAGTTCTTC. The chain uses TRBV4-2 and TRBJ2-1, with TRBD2 matching 9 bases. In germline, CDR1 is LGHNA, CDR2 YNFKEQ. V lost 0 bases to trimming and J lost 7 bases; unmatched junction nucleotides: 7. The CDR3 loop spans 16 amino acids.

Many counts were recorded for this clonotype. The V call is TRBV5-1, the J call TRBJ1-1; no firm D call. Trimming shortened V by 1 base and J by 8 bases, and 15 bases separated the two germline ends. The CDR3 runs 14 residues. Germline V lookup: CDR1 SGHRS, CDR2 YFSETQ. CDR3: CASSLTRYTKEAFF. The DNA for the CDR3 is TGCGCCAGCAGCTTGACCCGGTACACCAAGGAAGCTTTCTTT.

The CDR3 sequence is CASSQDLSSGGDSSYEQYF. The CDR3 DNA reads as TGCGCCAGCAGCCAAGATCTGTCTAGCGGGGGCGACAGCTCCTACGAGCAGTACTTC. The chain employs TRBV4-1 and TRBJ2-7, with 10 bases matching TRBD2. CDR3 length: 19 residues. Germline V CDR1 and CDR2: MGHRA, YSYEKL. The junction had 11 bases not matched to a gene; V was cut back by 0 bases and J by 0 bases.

This clonotype was found a few times. The rearrangement uses TRBV27 and TRBJ2-7; 7 bases are a match to TRBD1. With V trimmed by 10 bases and J by 0 bases, 12 bases remained unmatched. Germline V gives CDR1 MNHEY, CDR2 SMNVEV (reference sequence). This CDR3 is built from 15 residues. CDR3 in DNA: TGTGCCACAGGGGGTGTGGGGGCCCACTCCTACGAGCAGTACTTC. Its protein product is CATGGVGAHSYEQYF.

In this sample, this clonotype turned up a few times. The chain uses TRBV30 and TRBJ2-2; TRBD2 might be the D (6 bases). Trimming took off 2 bases at V and 0 bases at J, with 10 bases between the two ends. CDR1 and CDR2 from the germline V gene are GTSNPN and SVGIG (reference sequence). The CDR3 is 15 residues long. The CDR3 is CAWSRGGANTGELFF. The CDR3 DNA reads as TGTGCCTGGAGTCGCGGCGGGGCGAACACCGGGGAGCTGTTTTTT.

This clonotype occurred many times. V and J are TRBV7-9 and TRBJ1-5; the D is unclear. The germline V gene encodes CDR1 SEHNR and CDR2 FQNEAQ (reference sequence). This CDR3 region has 16 residues. The ends were cut back, 1 base at V and 7 bases at J, with 17 bases in the middle. The CDR3 region is CASSLGVGGEGQPQHF. The CDR3 DNA sequence: TGTGCCAGCAGCTTAGGGGTCGGCGGGGAGGGCCAGCCCCAGCATTTT. Filled out from reference TRBV7-9 and TRBJ1-5, the complete variable domain reads DTGVSQNPRHKITKRGQNVTFRCDPISEHNRLYWYRQTLGQGPEFLTYFQNEAQLEKSRLLSDRFSAERPKGSFSTLEIQRTEQGDSAMYLCASSLGVGGEGQPQHFGDGTRLSIL.

Of note for this clonotype: A much larger clonotype is one base distant, so this may be a read error. The chain links TRBV6-1 to TRBJ1-5; D unclear. V was clipped by 5 bases and J by 0 bases, with 17 bases between them. The CDR3 is 17 amino acids. The germline CDR1 and CDR2 sequences are MNHNS and SASEGT. In DNA form, the CDR3 reads TGTGCCAGCAGTAGAGGTTTCTCACACCATAGCAATCAGCCCCAGCATTTT. Its translation: CASSRGFSHHSNQPQHF.

This clonotype was seen only a few times. A much larger clonotype is one base distant, so this may be a read error. V is TRBV14 and J is TRBJ2-1; D is unclear. The germline V gene encodes CDR1 SGHDN and CDR2 FVKESK. The length of the CDR3 is 16 residues. This CDR3 is CANSRYPRSSYNEQFF. CDR3 DNA: TGTGCCAACAGCCGATACCCCAGGAGCTCCTACAATGAGCAGTTCTTC.

The V call is TRBV29-1, the J call TRBJ1-2; unclear D gene. The germline V and J ends were trimmed by 7 bases and 13 bases, with 25 bases remaining between them. Germline CDR1 and CDR2: SQVTM and ANQGSEA. The CDR3 totals 13 residues. The CDR3 spells CSAAESSEGRLTF. The CDR3 nucleotides are TGCAGCGCTGCTGAGAGTAGTGAAGGGAGACTCACCTTC.

This clonotype was recorded many times. Relative to the germline gene, one junction end is altered; a read error may explain this. CDR3 loop: CASNESGTATQYF. CDR3 nucleotide sequence: TGCGCCAGCAATGAGTCGGGGACCGCCACGCAGTATTTT. The V call is TRBV10-1, the J call TRBJ2-3, with D perhaps TRBD1 or TRBD2 (5 bases each). Germline lookup yields CDR1 WNHNN and CDR2 SYGVQD (reference sequence). This CDR3 contains 13 residues.

In its sample, this clonotype was seen many times. The V call is TRBV11-2, the J call TRBJ2-7; TRBD2 is a possible D gene (6 bases). The V and J ends lost 6 bases and 3 bases respectively, with 18 bases between them. Per the germline V gene, CDR1 is SGHAT and CDR2 is FQNNGV. The CDR3 has 15 amino acids. The CDR3 is CASSWVSGELYEQYF. DNA of the CDR3: TGTGCCAGCAGTTGGGTATCGGGAGAGCTCTACGAGCAGTACTTC.

J is TRBJ2-5 and V is TRBV20-1, with 11 bases fitting TRBD2. This CDR3 is 13 amino acids long. Germline V gene data show CDR1 as DFQATT and CDR2 as SNEGSKA (reference sequence). V lost 6 bases and J lost 1; bases outside the gene matches: 1. CDR3 region: CSALAGGQETQYF. In DNA form, the CDR3 reads TGCAGTGCCCTAGCGGGAGGCCAAGAGACCCAGTACTTC.

This clonotype was counted at least ten times. This chain uses TRBV6-1 with TRBJ2-7; a weak D match, TRBD2 (7 bases). Per the germline V gene, CDR1 is MNHNS and CDR2 is SASEGT. The CDR3 covers 14 residues. V lost 5 bases, J lost 2 bases, and 13 bases lay in between. The CDR3 DNA reads TGTGCCAGCAGTAGCGGGGACACTACCTACGAGCAGTACTTC. It encodes CASSSGDTTYEQYF.

At least ten counts were recorded for this clonotype. This rearrangement joins TRBV29-1 to TRBJ2-7, with TRBD1 as a possible D gene (6 bases). Germline lookup yields CDR1 SQVTM and CDR2 ANQGSEA. CDR3 length: 14 residues. The V end lost 0 bases, the J end lost 2 bases, and 11 bases lay between the germline ends. The CDR3 sequence: CSVEDPQGTYEQYF. CDR3 nucleotides: TGCAGCGTTGAAGATCCCCAGGGGACCTACGAGCAGTACTTC.

This clonotype was observed at least ten times. The genes are TRBV28 and TRBJ2-5; no clear D gene. V was shortened by 4 bases and J by 6 bases, with 6 bases between the two germline ends. Germline CDR1 and CDR2: MDHEN and SYDVKM. This CDR3 has 11 amino acids. CDR3 nucleotides: TGTGCCAGCAGTTCCAGACAGACCCAGTACTTC. Residues: CASSSRQTQYF. Variable domain in full (rest from reference TRBV28 and TRBJ2-5): DVKVTQSSRYLVKRTGEKVFLECVQDMDHENMFWYRQDPGLGLRLIYFSYDVKMKEKGDIPEGYSVSREKKERFSLILESASTNQTSMYLCASSSRQTQYFGPGTRLLVL.